A single sample is the source of the 19 T cell receptor beta chains below, sequenced in a study of blood T cell repertoires in COVID-19. TCRdb keeps only in-frame clones here, not all; method: immunoSEQ multiplex PCR. The repertoire consists of over 55,000 clones, with approximately 85% occurring once and the leading ten covering about 5%. The sample consisted of peripheral blood. These TCRs come from a human donor in a cohort sampled during active COVID-19.

The gene calls are TRBV9 and TRBJ2-1; D is possibly TRBD2 (5 bases). Germline V gene sequence: CDR1 SGDLS, CDR2 YYNGEE. The V and J ends lost 0 bases and 8 bases respectively, with 18 bases between them. The CDR3 has 16 residues. CDR3 nucleotide sequence: TGTGCCAGCAGCGTAGGGATAGGGCCGGGGTTTGATGAGCAGTTCTTC. Encoded protein: CASSVGIGPGFDEQFF.

The table lists this clone with a count of one. This sequence joins TRBV7-2 and TRBJ2-3; the match to TRBD2 covers 8 bases. Germline trimming cut 3 bases from V and 4 bases from J; bases unmatched to any gene: 9. CDR1 is SGHTA, CDR2 FQGNSA, per germline. This CDR3 spans 16 amino acids. The CDR3 DNA sequence: TGTGCCAGCAGCTTTAGTGAGCGGGGGTTGGCAGATACGCAGTATTTT. Translating it yields CASSFSERGLADTQYF.

This clone was detected only a few times. As DNA, the CDR3 is TGTGCCAGCAGTTACAGGCAGGGGGTAGATACGCAGTATTTT. Translated, it gives CASSYRQGVDTQYF. The chain couples TRBV6-6 to TRBJ2-3; 7 bases match TRBD1. CDR1 is MNHNY and CDR2 is SVGAGI in the germline V gene (reference sequence). The CDR3 contains 14 residues. The trim removed 2 bases at V and 5 bases at J, leaving 4 bases unmatched.

The chain links TRBV11-3 to TRBJ2-2; 13 positions agree with TRBD2. The CDR3 runs to 16 residues. After removal of 5 bases from V and 6 bases from J, the junction contained 6 bases not matched to a gene. Germline CDR1 reads SGHNT; CDR2 reads YENEEA. The CDR3 DNA reads TGTGCCAGCAGCACCGGACTAGCGGGAGCCCCCGGGGAGCTGTTTTTT. This gives the protein CASSTGLAGAPGELFF.

The rearrangement joins TRBV18 to TRBJ1-2; TRBD1 might be the D (5 bases). Trimming cost V 3 bases and J 3 bases, with 11 bases left between them. This CDR3 is 14 amino acids long. Germline V gene sequence: CDR1 KGHSH, CDR2 LQKENI. The CDR3 loop reads CASSPGTGDYGYTF. The CDR3 nucleotides are TGTGCCAGCTCACCCGGGACGGGAGACTATGGCTACACCTTC.

This clone turned up a few times. The chain couples TRBV19 to TRBJ1-3; maybe TRBD1 (6 bases). CDR1 and CDR2 from the germline V gene are LNHDA and SQIVND (reference sequence). Trimming removed 7 bases at V and 4 bases at J, with 14 bases between. CDR3 size: 14 residues. CDR3 amino acids: CASTARGDGNTIYF. For the CDR3, the DNA is TGTGCCAGTACCGCCAGGGGCGACGGAAACACCATATATTTT.

V gene TRBV6-2 or TRBV6-3 combines with J gene TRBJ2-6; 7 nucleotides line up with TRBD1. CDR1 and CDR2 from the germline V gene are MNHEY and SVGEGT. With 2 bases clipped from V and 0 bases from J, the junction kept 4 bases outside the gene matches. The CDR3 extends over 17 amino acids. The CDR3 reads CASSYGDRGSGANVLTF. The CDR3 nucleotides read TGTGCCAGCAGTTACGGGGACAGAGGCTCTGGGGCCAACGTCCTGACTTTC.

The chain uses TRBV11-2 and TRBJ1-2; D uncertain. V was shortened by 5 bases and J by 2 bases, with 9 bases between the two germline ends. The CDR3 has 13 amino acids. CDR1 is SGHAT and CDR2 is FQNNGV in the germline V gene. In nucleotides, the CDR3 is TGTGCCAGCAGCCCTACCGGGAACTATGGCTACACCTTC. Translated, it gives CASSPTGNYGYTF.

The count of this clone is one. This chain uses TRBV6-4 with TRBJ2-2; 9 bases match TRBD1. This CDR3 comprises 13 residues. V shed 8 bases and J 6 bases; nucleotides not matched to a gene: 4. Germline V gene data show CDR1 as MRHNA and CDR2 as SNTAGT. Written as DNA, the CDR3 is TGTGCCAGCGGAAGGACAGGGGCCGGGGAGCTGTTTTTT. Translating gives CASGRTGAGELFF.

The chain carries TRBV19 and TRBJ2-1, with a tentative D call TRBD2 (5 bases). This CDR3 comprises 14 residues. The germline V gene encodes CDR1 LNHDA and CDR2 SQIVND (reference sequence). Trimming left V 7 bases short and J 5 bases short, with 15 bases between. The CDR3 DNA reads TGTGCCAGTATAGGGCGGGCGCGAAACAATGAGCAGTTCTTC. This gives the protein CASIGRARNNEQFF.

This rearrangement joins TRBV7-9 to TRBJ1-5; D perhaps matches TRBD1 (6 bases). Germline V gene lookup returns CDR1 SEHNR and CDR2 FQNEAQ (reference sequence). Trimming removed 2 bases at V and 4 bases at J, with 9 bases between. CDR3 length: 14 residues. CDR3 residues: CASSLQGSNQPQHF. CDR3 nucleotides: TGTGCCAGCAGCTTACAGGGGTCGAATCAGCCCCAGCATTTT.

The CDR3 here is CASSSRNGQGAGETQYF. CDR3 sequence (DNA): TGTGCCAGCAGCTCACGAAACGGACAGGGGGCTGGAGAGACCCAGTACTTC. The V and J genes are TRBV7-2 and TRBJ2-5; 11 positions agree with TRBD1. This CDR3 has 17 amino acids. V shed 4 bases and J 4 bases; nucleotides not matched to a gene: 11. CDR1 and CDR2 (germline): SGHTA, FQGNSA. Combining the CDR3 with reference TRBV7-2 and TRBJ2-5 gives the whole variable domain GAGVSQSPSNKVTEKGKDVELRCDPISGHTALYWYRQSLGQGLEFLIYFQGNSAPDKSGLPSDRFSAERTGGSVSTLTIQRTQQEDSAVYLCASSSRNGQGAGETQYFGPGTRLLVL.

The rearrangement uses TRBV6-4 and TRBJ1-2; possible D gene TRBD1, 5 bases. V gave up 6 bases and J gave up 9 bases, with 14 bases separating them. The CDR3 spans 12 residues. Germline CDR1 and CDR2: MRHNA and SNTAGT. This CDR3 is CASSADRHRYTF. The CDR3 DNA is TGTGCCAGCAGCGCAGACAGACACCGCTACACCTTC.

The V call is TRBV12-3 or TRBV12-4, the J call TRBJ2-7; 8 bases map to TRBD1. The CDR3 is 13 residues long. V was pared by 6 bases and J by 3 bases, with 4 bases of the junction left unmatched. The CDR3 nucleotides read TGTGCCAGCAGGGGGACAGGCTACTACGAGCAGTACTTC. Translation: CASRGTGYYEQYF.

The V call is TRBV5-1, the J call TRBJ2-7; 7 nucleotides line up with TRBD2. Germline assignment: CDR1 SGHRS and CDR2 YFSETQ. The trim removed 4 bases at V and 4 bases at J, leaving 5 bases unmatched. This CDR3 region has 13 residues. The DNA for the CDR3 is TGCGCCAGCAGCAAGGTCGGGGGGTACGAGCAGTACTTC. Translating gives CASSKVGGYEQYF. The full variable domain, its missing parts supplied by reference TRBV5-1 and TRBJ2-7, is KAGVTQTPRYLIKTRGQQVTLSCSPISGHRSVSWYQQTPGQGLQFLFEYFSETQRNKGNFPGRFSGRQFSNSRSEMNVSTLELGDSALYLCASSKVGGYEQYFGPGTRLTVT.

The rearrangement uses TRBV5-4 and TRBJ2-2; perhaps TRBD1 as D (6 bases). Germline V gene sequence: CDR1 SGHNT, CDR2 YYREEE (reference sequence). Trimming stripped 4 bases from V and 8 bases from J, with 12 bases between. CDR3 length: 13 amino acids. For the CDR3, the DNA is TGTGCCAGCAGCAGGGGGTATGAAGGGGAGCTGTTTTTT. This codes for CASSRGYEGELFF.

V and J are TRBV18 and TRBJ2-7; 7 bases map to TRBD1. The CDR3 contains 15 residues. V was pared by 6 bases and J by 5 bases, with 13 bases of the junction left unmatched. CDR1 and CDR2 (germline): KGHSH, LQKENI. For the CDR3, the DNA is TGTGCCAGCTCGACCCTCGCCACAGGGGACCACGAGCAGTACTTC. Amino acids: CASSTLATGDHEQYF.

The J gene is TRBJ1-3, the V gene TRBV6-5; D is perhaps TRBD1 (6 bases). The CDR3 contains 15 residues. V shed 6 bases and J shed 2 bases, with 14 bases lying between them. The V gene's germline CDR1 is MNHEY and CDR2 SVGAGI. This CDR3 reads CASRPLDRTGNTIYF. CDR3 bases: TGTGCCAGCAGGCCACTCGACAGGACTGGAAACACCATATATTTT.

The rearrangement joins TRBV5-5 to TRBJ2-6, with D perhaps matching TRBD1 (7 bases). The CDR3 is 20 amino acids. Germline V gene data show CDR1 as SGHKS and CDR2 as YYEKEE (reference sequence). V lost 1 base, J lost 2 bases, and 22 bases lay in between. The CDR3: CASSLRGGNRGNAGANVLTF. As DNA, the CDR3 is TGTGCCAGCAGCTTGAGGGGAGGTAACAGGGGTAACGCTGGGGCCAACGTCCTGACTTTC.